Below, one T cell receptor (beta chain) is given with its context. Its cognate antigen is unknown. This sample was included in a study of identifying expanded T cells in peripheral blood. Generated by immunoSEQ multiplex PCR, the TCRdb table keeps only in-frame clones and is missing some. Of 110,000 or so clones listed, roughly 90% were seen once; the top ten hold under 9%. Study-level findings and limits: Technical replicates showed around 1.2 changed clones; around two weeks roughly 16; four weeks 19.

This CDR3 is built from 18 residues. Unmatched junction bases numbered 19, after V lost 5 bases and J lost 8 bases. Looked up from germline, CDR1 is SGHAT and CDR2 is FQNNGV. Healthy donors had no documented immune events, such as infections, while sampled. The chain links TRBV11-2 to TRBJ2-3, with TRBD2 matching 10 bases. Sequences were obtained from blood. The sequence was collected from a person aged 18 to 70 in good health. In DNA form, the CDR3 reads TGTGCCAGCAGCGGGGCTAGCGGGAGTAGGATTTTGGTCGGTACGCAGTATTTT. Its translation: CASSGASGSRILVGTQYF.